Below are 4 T cell receptor beta chains sequenced from a single sample in a study of CD8 T cells in ankylosing spondylitis. TCRdb reprocessed the 5' RACE reads with MiXCR, giving one entry per CDR3 protein. Of under 300,000 distinct CDR3 sequences in the sample, around 10% were seen once. Material for sequencing was blood, either unsorted or a sorted T cell fraction (not recorded which). Source of these receptors: a male donor with ankylosing spondylitis or in good health (not recorded which).

This clonotype appeared a few times. The rearrangement uses TRBV5-1 and TRBJ2-6; a possible D gene is TRBD1 (6 bases). Germline V gene data show CDR1 as SGHRS and CDR2 as YFSETQ. V lost 4 bases to trimming and J lost 2 bases, with 16 bases between them. CDR3 length: 17 amino acids. The CDR3, as DNA: TGCGCCAGCAGCCCGAAAACAGGGTCGGCTGGGGCCAACGTCCTGACTTTC. Translated: CASSPKTGSAGANVLTF.

This clonotype was counted at least ten times. The chain couples TRBV12-3 or TRBV12-4 to TRBJ2-1, with D uncertain. V lost 3 bases to trimming and J lost 5 bases, with 8 bases between them. The CDR3 runs to 13 residues. The CDR3 nucleotides read TGTGCCAGCAGTTTTTCCCTGCACAATGAGCAGTTCTTC. This translates into CASSFSLHNEQFF.

This chain connects TRBV4-1 to TRBJ2-2; D gene unclear. Germline V CDR1 and CDR2: MGHRA, YSYEKL. This CDR3 contains 15 residues. V gave up 1 base and J gave up 1 base, with 7 bases separating them. CDR3 nucleotides: TGCGCCAGCAGCCAAGTACCGGAGAACACCGGGGAGCTGTTTTTT. It is translated as CASSQVPENTGELFF.

This clonotype was counted a few times. The rearrangement uses TRBV2 and TRBJ2-1; no clear D gene. Trimming left V 6 bases short and J 7 bases short, with 19 bases between. Germline V lookup: CDR1 SNHLY, CDR2 FYNNEI. The CDR3 covers 15 residues. This CDR3 is CASRETLLSLNEQFF. The CDR3 DNA reads TGTGCCAGCAGGGAGACGTTGCTTAGCTTAAATGAGCAGTTCTTC.